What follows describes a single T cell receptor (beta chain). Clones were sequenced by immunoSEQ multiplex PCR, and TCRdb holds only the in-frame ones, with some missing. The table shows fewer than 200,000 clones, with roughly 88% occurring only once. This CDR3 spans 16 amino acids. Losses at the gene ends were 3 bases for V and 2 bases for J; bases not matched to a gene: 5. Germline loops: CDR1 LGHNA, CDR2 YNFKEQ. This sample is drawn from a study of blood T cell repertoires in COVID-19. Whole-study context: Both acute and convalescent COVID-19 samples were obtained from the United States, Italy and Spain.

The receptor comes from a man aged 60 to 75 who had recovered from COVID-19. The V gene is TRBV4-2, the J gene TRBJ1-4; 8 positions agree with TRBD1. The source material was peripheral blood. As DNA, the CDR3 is TGTGCCAGCAGCCAGAACAGGGGGTCTACTAATGAAAAACTGTTTTTT. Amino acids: CASSQNRGSTNEKLFF.